This paragraph covers one T cell receptor beta chain sequence. What it binds is unknown. The data originate from a study of OX40 agonist ivuxolimab in advanced cancers. TCRdb's copy holds only in-frame clones and misses some; the assay was immunoSEQ multiplex PCR. The data show 60,000 or so clones, 84% seen once. Study-wide points: CD8+ T cells averaged more expanded clones than CD4+.

The source is an adult with an advanced solid tumor such as melanoma, head and neck, liver or kidney cancer. The specimen comprised CD4+ or CD8+ T cells sorted from blood, sampled in a trial of the OX40 agonist ivuxolimab.

CDR3 sequence: CASRDPPSYEQYF. The DNA for the CDR3 is TGTGCCAGCAGAGACCCCCCCTCCTACGAGCAGTACTTC. The chain is built from TRBV6-1 and TRBJ2-7; D uncertain. The CDR3 runs to 13 residues. The V end lost 6 bases, the J end lost 0 bases, and 9 bases lay between the germline ends. The V gene's germline CDR1 is MNHNS and CDR2 SASEGT.